These 26 T cell receptor beta chains share one sample of origin, sequenced in a study of shared clonotypes between healthy human individuals. Sequenced by immunoSEQ multiplex PCR; TCRdb stores in-frame clones only, minus some. The sample contains millions of clones, just over 90% of which appear only once. Sequencing used naive CD4+ T cells sorted from blood. This sample's subset: CD45RA+ positively selected. Receptors were obtained from a man younger than 30 in good health.

The rearrangement links TRBV19 to TRBJ2-7; D is ambiguous. Trimming shortened V by 5 bases and J by 10 bases, and 21 bases separated the two germline ends. Germline V gene lookup returns CDR1 LNHDA and CDR2 SQIVND (reference sequence). CDR3 length equals 14 residues. The CDR3, as DNA: TGTGCCAGTAGTTCCGTGGGCCCGACGATGGAACAGTACTTC. Translated: CASSSVGPTMEQYF. Drawing the rest from reference TRBV19 and TRBJ2-7, the complete variable domain is DGGITQSPKYLFRKEGQNVTLSCEQNLNHDAMYWYRQDPGQGLRLIYYSQIVNDFQKGDIAEGYSVSREKKESFPLTVTSAQKNPTAFYLCASSSVGPTMEQYFGPGTRLTVT.

This clone has just one count. The CDR3 sequence: CASSPSTLSGRALHTQYF. DNA of the CDR3: TGTGCCAGTAGTCCTTCCACTCTAAGCGGGAGGGCCCTCCATACGCAGTATTTT. The V gene is TRBV19, the J gene TRBJ2-3; 10 bases fit TRBD2. The CDR3 runs to 18 residues. The junction had 18 bases not matched to a gene; V was cut back by 5 bases and J by 7 bases. The germline V gene has CDR1 LNHDA and CDR2 SQIVND (reference sequence).

V gene TRBV28 combines with J gene TRBJ2-2; no definite D call. The CDR3 has 15 residues. V was cut by 5 bases and J by 2 bases, with 12 bases left in between. The germline V gene has CDR1 MDHEN and CDR2 SYDVKM. CDR3 residues: CASSPTRINTGELFF. CDR3 in DNA: TGTGCCAGCAGTCCTACCCGGATAAACACCGGGGAGCTGTTTTTT.

The J gene is TRBJ1-1, the V gene TRBV18; D not resolved. This CDR3 comprises 18 residues. V gave up 4 bases and J gave up 3 bases, with 24 bases separating them. The germline CDR1 and CDR2 sequences are KGHSH and LQKENI. CDR3 sequence: CASSRGGLSSAGDTEAFF. CDR3 DNA: TGTGCCAGCTCACGAGGAGGGTTGTCATCGGCCGGCGACACTGAAGCTTTCTTT.

This clone was found once. The CDR3: CASSLLLDFQETQYF. The CDR3 nucleotides read TGTGCCAGCAGCCTCCTACTCGATTTCCAAGAGACCCAGTACTTC. The chain has TRBV6-6 and TRBJ2-5; D is undetermined. V was pared by 6 bases and J by 1 base, with 15 bases between. There are 15 residues in the CDR3. Germline assignment: CDR1 MNHNY and CDR2 SVGAGI (reference sequence).

This chain joins TRBV10-1 and TRBJ2-5; 7 bases map to TRBD2. Germline loops: CDR1 WNHNN, CDR2 SYGVQD (reference sequence). With 6 bases clipped from V and 2 bases from J, the junction kept 12 bases outside the gene matches. This CDR3 spans 16 amino acids. The CDR3, as DNA: TGCGCCAGCAGCGTGGCCCTCACTAGCGCTCAAGAGACCCAGTACTTC. It encodes CASSVALTSAQETQYF.

This chain connects TRBV5-5 to TRBJ1-2; a weak D match, TRBD1 (5 bases). CDR3 length: 16 amino acids. Between the trimmed V and J ends, which lost 0 bases and 1 base, there was a span of 13 bases. From germline, CDR1 is SGHKS and CDR2 YYEKEE (reference sequence). The DNA of the CDR3 is TGTGCCAGCAGCTTGGATGACCCGGGACTTAACTATGGCTACACCTTC. This sequence encodes CASSLDDPGLNYGYTF.

The genes are TRBV5-1 and TRBJ2-7; weak D call: TRBD1 (6 bases). The germline V gene encodes CDR1 SGHRS and CDR2 YFSETQ. This CDR3 comprises 13 residues. V lost 4 bases, J lost 0 bases, and 8 bases lay in between. The CDR3 reads CASSRTVSYEQYF. CDR3 DNA sequence: TGCGCCAGCAGCAGGACAGTCTCCTACGAGCAGTACTTC.

This chain joins TRBV27 and TRBJ1-5; D unresolved. With 6 bases removed from V and 1 base from J, the gap between germline ends came to 13 bases. The germline gives CDR1 MNHEY, CDR2 SMNVEV (reference sequence). CDR3 length equals 15 residues. As DNA, the CDR3 is TGTGCCAGCAGGGTGGTATTTTTGAGCAATCAGCCCCAGCATTTT. Its translation: CASRVVFLSNQPQHF.

CDR3 loop: CASSLEGGSHEQFF. Written as DNA, the CDR3 is TGTGCCAGCAGCTTGGAAGGAGGGTCGCATGAGCAGTTCTTC. The chain joins TRBV11-3 to TRBJ2-1; D possibly corresponds to TRBD2 (6 bases). The CDR3 is 14 residues long. CDR1 is SGHNT, CDR2 YENEEA, per germline. V lost 3 bases to trimming and J lost 8 bases, with 14 bases between them. Using reference TRBV11-3 and TRBJ2-1 for the parts outside the CDR3, the full variable domain is EAGVVQSPRYKIIEKKQPVAFWCNPISGHNTLYWYLQNLGQGPELLIRYENEEAVDDSQLPKDRFSAERLKGVDSTLKIQPAELGDSAVYLCASSLEGGSHEQFFGPGTRLTVL.

This rearrangement joins TRBV9 to TRBJ2-7; D not certain. The CDR3 runs to 13 residues. V lost 4 bases and J lost 6, with 14 bases in between. In germline, CDR1 is SGDLS, CDR2 YYNGEE. The CDR3 region is CASSTSPISEQYF. In DNA, the CDR3 is TGTGCCAGCAGCACCTCGCCCATATCCGAGCAGTACTTC.

This rearrangement joins TRBV29-1 to TRBJ1-2, with 9 positions matching TRBD1. CDR1 is SQVTM and CDR2 is ANQGSEA in the germline V gene. V lost 3 bases to trimming and J lost 8 bases; unmatched junction nucleotides: 7. This CDR3 region has 13 residues. For the CDR3, the DNA is TGCAGCGTTGATTCACAGGGGGCGGGCGGCTACACCTTC. Protein product: CSVDSQGAGGYTF.

J is TRBJ2-5 and V is TRBV25-1, with TRBD2 matching 10 bases. Trimming removed 3 bases from V and 5 bases from J; junction bases left unmatched: 9. Germline values: CDR1 MGHDK, CDR2 SYGVNS. The CDR3 is made up of 16 amino acids. Written as DNA, the CDR3 is TGTGCCAGCAGTGACCAGGGTAGCGGGGGGAGGGAGACCCAGTACTTC. Its translation is CASSDQGSGGRETQYF.

A note on this clone: The sample holds other DNA sequences that translate to the same CDR3. The rearrangement joins TRBV18 to TRBJ2-7; TRBD1 matches at 7 bases. The germline CDR1 and CDR2 sequences are KGHSH and LQKENI. V shed 2 bases, J shed 0 bases, and the junction held 4 bases outside the gene matches. The CDR3 extends over 15 amino acids. CDR3 in DNA: TGTGCCAGCTCACCAAAGACAGGGATCTCCTACGAGCAGTACTTC. As protein: CASSPKTGISYEQYF.

The chain links TRBV5-4 to TRBJ2-5; 8 nucleotides match TRBD1. The CDR3 runs to 15 residues. CDR1 SGHNT and CDR2 YYREEE come from the germline V gene (reference sequence). V trimming: 4 bases; J trimming: 5 bases; junction bases outside the gene matches: 10. The CDR3 bases are TGTGCCAGCAGCAAAGACAGGGGAGGTAGGGAGACCCAGTACTTC. As protein: CASSKDRGGRETQYF.

The chain combines TRBV11-2 with TRBJ2-4; no clear D. Per germline, CDR1 SGHAT and CDR2 FQNNGV. This CDR3 has 14 residues. V was clipped by 1 base and J by 6 bases, with 10 bases between them. Here the CDR3 DNA reads TGTGCCAGCAGCTTAGTTGGCTCCGGAAACATTCAGTACTTC. It codes for CASSLVGSGNIQYF.

The chain recombines TRBV27 with TRBJ2-5; D is tentatively TRBD1 or TRBD2 (5 bases each). The length of the CDR3 is 15 residues. Germline V gives CDR1 MNHEY, CDR2 SMNVEV (reference sequence). Between the trimmed V and J ends, which lost 5 bases and 5 bases, there was a span of 18 bases. CDR3 loop: CASSPPKGSGETQYF. Here the CDR3 DNA reads TGTGCCAGCAGTCCCCCCAAGGGGTCGGGGGAGACCCAGTACTTC.

The chain joins TRBV10-3 to TRBJ2-6; 7 bases are shared with TRBD1. Trimming cost V 3 bases and J 0 bases; bases outside gene matches: 8. Germline CDR1 ENHRY, CDR2 SYGVKD. This CDR3 comprises 18 residues. In nucleotides, the CDR3 is TGTGCCATCAGTGAACATCCCGGGACAGTCTCTGGGGCCAACGTCCTGACTTTC. Its translation: CAISEHPGTVSGANVLTF.

The chain recombines TRBV25-1 with TRBJ2-2; D remains unclear. Germline values: CDR1 MGHDK, CDR2 SYGVNS. The CDR3 is 12 residues long. The V end was cut by 7 bases, the J end by 7 bases, with 10 bases between. The CDR3 sequence is CASTGFFGELFF. DNA for the CDR3: TGTGCCAGCACCGGCTTCTTCGGGGAGCTGTTTTTT.

The chain links TRBV4-3 to TRBJ1-6; D gene unclear. The V gene lost 0 bases and the J gene lost 9 bases, with 6 bases spanning the gap. Looked up from germline, CDR1 is LGHNA and CDR2 is YSLEER. The CDR3 runs 13 residues. DNA of the CDR3: TGCGCCAGCAGCCAAGAAAAGGGTTCACCCCTCCACTTT. Translated, it gives CASSQEKGSPLHF.

J is TRBJ1-2 and V is TRBV5-4; a possible D gene is TRBD1 (6 bases). The CDR3 consists of 13 residues. The ends were cut back, 5 bases at V and 4 bases at J, with 12 bases in the middle. CDR1 and CDR2 (germline): SGHNT, YYREEE (reference sequence). The CDR3 loop is CASSNRELYGYTF. As DNA, the CDR3 is TGTGCCAGCAGTAACAGGGAGCTCTATGGCTACACCTTC.

The chain joins TRBV5-1 to TRBJ2-1; D call uncertain. Germline loops: CDR1 SGHRS, CDR2 YFSETQ. With 3 bases removed from V and 3 bases from J, the gap between germline ends came to 4 bases. The CDR3 totals 12 residues. The CDR3 is CASSYSYNEQFF. The DNA for the CDR3 is TGCGCCAGCAGCTATAGCTACAATGAGCAGTTCTTC.

The chain joins TRBV5-5 to TRBJ1-1; the match to TRBD1 covers 10 bases. V gave up 0 bases and J gave up 6 bases; unmatched junction bases: 5. Germline V gene sequence: CDR1 SGHKS, CDR2 YYEKEE (reference sequence). The CDR3 contains 15 residues. The CDR3 loop reads CASSLEGQGVAEAFF. The CDR3, as DNA: TGTGCCAGCAGCTTGGAAGGACAGGGGGTCGCTGAAGCTTTCTTT.

CDR3 nucleotide sequence: TGCGCCAGCAGCCCGACCCGGACGGAGTACGAGCAGTACTTC. It is translated as CASSPTRTEYEQYF. The gene calls are TRBV4-1 and TRBJ2-7; D is ambiguous. CDR3 length equals 14 residues. V was clipped by 4 bases and J by 4 bases, with 14 bases between them. Per the germline V gene, CDR1 is MGHRA and CDR2 is YSYEKL.

The chain has TRBV5-4 and TRBJ2-3, with TRBD2 identical over 10 bases. The trim removed 0 bases at V and 5 bases at J, leaving 12 bases unmatched. CDR1 and CDR2 from the germline V gene are SGHNT and YYREEE (reference sequence). The CDR3 is 18 residues long. The CDR3 reads CASSLGAYLAGEGDTQYF. The CDR3 region has the DNA TGTGCCAGCAGCTTGGGGGCCTATCTAGCGGGAGAGGGAGATACGCAGTATTTT.

The V gene is TRBV28, the J gene TRBJ1-5; 7 nucleotides match TRBD1. CDR1 MDHEN and CDR2 SYDVKM come from the germline V gene. V lost 2 bases and J lost 0; bases outside the gene matches: 16. The CDR3 loop spans 20 amino acids. CDR3 nucleotide sequence: TGTGCCAGCAGTTTAGTAGGGGGACAGAGGAGGGGGTATAGCAATCAGCCCCAGCATTTT. Translation: CASSLVGGQRRGYSNQPQHF.